This T cell receptor beta chain was identified in a study of blood T cell repertoires in COVID-19. Study-wide context: Collection of acute and convalescent COVID-19 samples took place in the United States, Italy and Spain. In each case, the material was cDNA or gDNA derived from T cells, B-cell-depleted T cells, or PBMCs.

Turning to this clone: Other nucleotide sequences from this sample produce the same CDR3.

The ends were cut back, 1 base at V and 0 bases at J, with 3 bases in the middle. Germline V CDR1 and CDR2: SGHTA, FQGTGA. The CDR3 sequence is 13 residues long. As handled by the study authors: Scientists estimated how many nucleated cells there were by amplifying reference gene primers. Method: immunoSEQ multiplex PCR; TCRdb's copy keeps in-frame clones and lacks some. The DNA gave D and trimming, while V, J and clone size come from that table. This sample has about 100,000 clones, with approximately 84% found just once. Sequenced: peripheral blood. The sequence was obtained from a man aged 30-40 years in a cohort sampled during active COVID-19. The rearrangement uses TRBV7-3 and TRBJ1-1; no clear D. DNA of the CDR3: TGTGCCAGCAGCTTAAGCGTGAACACTGAAGCTTTCTTT. Protein sequence: CASSLSVNTEAFF.